This note documents a single T cell receptor (beta chain) sequence. Its antigen has not been determined. There are no base qualities to consult, and no much larger clone falls within one base. TCRdb shows the sequencer as Illumina NovaSeq 6000. TCRalpha and TCRbeta cDNA libraries were built by 5'RACE with constant-segment primers, adding sample barcodes and unique molecular identifiers. Trizol reagent was used to extract RNA from every sample. The libraries were amplified in two PCR steps, and the second step added a second sample barcode and Illumina TruSeq adapters. Sequencing of libraries was performed on an Illumina NovaSeq with 2 x 150 bp paired-end reads. Concerning the study's data processing: Demultiplexing of reads and collapsing into UMI-guided consensus sequences were performed with migec v1.2.7. Using mixcr v2.1.11, the UMI consensuses were aligned to TRA and TRB V and J templates and assembled into clonotypes. Clonotypes were classified as expanded or contracted when called significant by both edgeR and NoisET, with noise models trained on biological replicates. For edgeR calls, the thresholds were a false discovery rate-adjusted p below 0.01 and a log2 fold-change of 1. As an exploratory analysis of dynamics, max-normalized trajectories of the 1000 most abundant clonotypes were examined with PCA combined with hierarchical clustering. The CD4 or CD8 phenotype of responding clones was assigned using the separately sequenced CD4+ and CD8+ repertoires. TCRdb's own reprocessing of the public reads used fastp at Q25 and MiXCR and kept productive beta chains. Identical CDR3 protein sequences are pooled into one entry, listed with their most common genes and DNA. V and J calls and clone size were set by TCRdb, not the authors. The sample table contains 270,000 or so distinct CDR3 sequences; only one count was recorded for 16% of them. The ten most abundant clones make up around 21% of the sample.

The data stem from a study of T-cell memory formation after mild COVID-19 (dated by TCRdb to the early 2020s). Notes on the research overall: TCR sequence clusters from the two donors were largely donor specific. Two young, previously healthy adult volunteers, one female and one male, were included in the cohort. In a couple of donors, T-cell clones that expanded and contracted after mild COVID-19 were tracked by sequencing TCRalpha and TCRbeta repertoires over time.

From the cysteine through the valine, the CDR3 covers 13 amino acids. Only CDR3 DNA is held: 39 bases, read in frame from base 1. CDR1 and CDR2 were assigned from the germline V gene as SNHLY and FYNNEI. PBMCs were isolated by Ficoll-Paque density gradient centrifugation. Results and caveats for the whole study, not just this receptor: Balanced CD4/CD8 phenotypes were observed for clones contracting from day 15 to 85, whereas a bias towards CD4+ was observed for a second wave of clones expanding from day 15 to 37. Only two mild cases were covered by the study, and larger cohorts that include severe cases with pre-infection samples were considered necessary. Contracting CD4+ clones were located mainly in the CM and EM memory subsets, whereas CD8+ clones were found to be enriched in EMRA. Some responding clones were detected in pre-infection memory, which suggested that pre-existing cross-reactive memory T cells had joined the SARS-CoV-2 response. The second-wave clones that peaked on day 37 were not confirmed to be SARS-CoV-2 specific.

The rearranged chain carries TRBV2 and TRBJ2-7, and TRBD1 aligns with 7 junction nucleotides. Input material: PBMCs or a T cell subset sorted from them (not recorded which). The sequence was obtained from a man aged 18 to 35 who had mild COVID-19 (a few samples of this study predate the infection). The sample titles of this study are shuffled in the database, so cell type and time point are left out; the donor was told from shared clones. The nucleotides read TGTGCCAGCAGATTGGACAGGTCCTCCGAGCAGTACGTC. Translated, this gives CASRLDRSSEQYV.